The 26 T cell receptor beta chains reported below all come from one sample, sequenced in a study of blood T cells in healthy people across ages. For the second PCR, which ran for 7 to 11 cycles, a sample-barcoded 5' primer and a J-beta primer mix were used. TCRdb itself ran the 5' RACE reads through MiXCR, one entry per CDR3 protein. Among 540,000 or so distinct CDR3 sequences listed, roughly 48% were seen once. The sample comprised blood. These receptors came from a man older than 75 in good health.

V usage is TRBV5-5 and J usage is TRBJ2-3; 10 bases are shared with TRBD2. Germline trimming cut 3 bases from V and 0 bases from J; bases unmatched to any gene: 10. The germline V gene encodes CDR1 SGHKS and CDR2 YYEKEE (reference sequence). The CDR3 is 18 amino acids. Here the CDR3 reads CASSSRAGGALSTDTQYF. The CDR3 region has the DNA TGTGCCAGCAGCTCCAGAGCGGGAGGGGCCCTTAGCACAGATACGCAGTATTTT.

The chain uses TRBV3-1 and TRBJ2-3; weak D call: TRBD1 (5 bases). The CDR3 contains 13 residues. Trimming left V 4 bases short and J 8 bases short, with 13 bases between. Germline-derived CDR1 and CDR2 are LGHDT and YNNKEL (reference sequence). The CDR3 DNA reads TGTGCCAGCAGCCTCGCCTATGGGGCTACGCAGTATTTT. Amino acids: CASSLAYGATQYF.

J is TRBJ2-3 and V is TRBV7-2; D possibly corresponds to TRBD2 (6 bases). V was pared by 6 bases and J by 3 bases, with 16 bases between. In germline, CDR1 is SGHTA, CDR2 FQGNSA. The CDR3 has 15 residues. The CDR3 sequence: CASSRKVGGTDTQYF. The CDR3 DNA follows: TGTGCCAGCAGTCGGAAGGTCGGGGGAACAGATACGCAGTATTTT. The whole variable domain, filled in from reference TRBV7-2 and TRBJ2-3, reads GAGVSQSPSNKVTEKGKDVELRCDPISGHTALYWYRQSLGQGLEFLIYFQGNSAPDKSGLPSDRFSAERTGGSVSTLTIQRTQQEDSAVYLCASSRKVGGTDTQYFGPGTRLTVL.

The rearrangement links TRBV28 to TRBJ2-5; 7 bases fit TRBD2. The germline CDR1 and CDR2 sequences are MDHEN and SYDVKM. This CDR3 is 14 amino acids long. Losses at the gene ends were 5 bases for V and 5 bases for J; bases not matched to a gene: 8. The DNA for the CDR3 is TGTGCCAGCAGTGTAACAACCGGGAGGGAGACCCAGTACTTC. Translated, it gives CASSVTTGRETQYF.

A few counts support this clonotype. This rearrangement joins TRBV7-9 to TRBJ2-1; 10 bases are shared with TRBD2. V lost 5 bases, J lost 1 base, and 5 bases stayed unmatched. This CDR3 comprises 16 residues. Per the germline V gene, CDR1 is SEHNR and CDR2 is FQNEAQ (reference sequence). CDR3 coding DNA: TGTGCCAGCAGCCCTTGGACTAGCGGATCCTACAATGAGCAGTTCTTC. Amino acids: CASSPWTSGSYNEQFF. Based on the CDR3 plus reference TRBV7-9 and TRBJ2-1, the full variable domain is DTGVSQNPRHKITKRGQNVTFRCDPISEHNRLYWYRQTLGQGPEFLTYFQNEAQLEKSRLLSDRFSAERPKGSFSTLEIQRTEQGDSAMYLCASSPWTSGSYNEQFFGPGTRLTVL.

The rearrangement links TRBV5-1 to TRBJ2-5, with TRBD2 matching 11 bases. The length of the CDR3 is 18 residues. V shed 4 bases, J shed 5 bases, and the junction held 16 bases outside the gene matches. The V gene's germline CDR1 is SGHRS and CDR2 YFSETQ. The CDR3 bases are TGCGCCAGCAGCAAAGGACTAGCGGGCTGGGAAAAAGTCGAGACCCAGTACTTC. The encoded protein is CASSKGLAGWEKVETQYF.

This clonotype came up once. It may be a read error: a sequence one base away is much more abundant. The V call is TRBV6-2 or TRBV6-3, the J call TRBJ2-7, with TRBD1 matching 8 bases. Trimming cost V 3 bases and J 4 bases; bases outside gene matches: 11. Germline V gene sequence: CDR1 MNHEY, CDR2 SVGEGT. CDR3 size: 16 residues. The CDR3 spells CASSYQPGQAAYEQYF. The CDR3 DNA sequence: TGTGCCAGCAGTTATCAACCGGGACAGGCAGCTTACGAGCAGTACTTC.

This clonotype came up a few times. This rearrangement joins TRBV6-2 or TRBV6-3 to TRBJ2-1; 10 nucleotides line up with TRBD2. The CDR3 runs to 15 residues. CDR1 and CDR2 from the germline V gene are MNHEY and SVGEGT. Trimming took 7 bases from V and 6 from J; bases not matched to a gene: 9. In DNA form, the CDR3 reads TGTGCCAGCACCAGCGGGGGGGAATTTGGCAATGAGCAGTTCTTC. The encoded protein is CASTSGGEFGNEQFF.

The chain uses TRBV12-3 or TRBV12-4 and TRBJ2-1; D not resolved. V dropped 2 bases and J dropped 3 bases, with 11 bases sitting between them. The CDR3 consists of 15 residues. The chain's CDR3 is CASSLFGGGYNEQFF. CDR3 DNA sequence: TGTGCCAGCAGTTTATTCGGCGGCGGCTACAATGAGCAGTTCTTC.

This clonotype was counted only a few times. V gene TRBV6-2 or TRBV6-3 combines with J gene TRBJ2-1; 10 bases are shared with TRBD2. V was clipped by 6 bases and J by 1 base; unmatched bases: 6. In germline, CDR1 is MNHEY, CDR2 SVGEGT. This CDR3 comprises 16 residues. Here the CDR3 reads CASRGAGGNSYNEQFF. CDR3 DNA sequence: TGTGCCAGCAGGGGAGCGGGAGGGAATTCCTACAATGAGCAGTTCTTC.

The chain combines TRBV3-1 with TRBJ2-1, with D possibly TRBD2 on 7 matching bases. CDR1 and CDR2 (germline): LGHDT, YNNKEL (reference sequence). This CDR3 is 15 amino acids long. The germline V and J ends were trimmed by 2 bases and 2 bases, with 10 bases remaining between them. The CDR3 nucleotides are TGTGCCAGCAGCCAAAAGGGGGGGCCCTACAATGAGCAGTTCTTC. Translated, it gives CASSQKGGPYNEQFF.

This clonotype has more than one count but fewer than ten. The chain joins TRBV20-1 to TRBJ2-5; the D is unclear. The germline CDR1 and CDR2 sequences are DFQATT and SNEGSKA (reference sequence). CDR3 size: 14 residues. The germline V and J ends were trimmed by 4 bases and 3 bases, with 15 bases remaining between them. For the CDR3, the DNA is TGCAGTGCTACCACCTGGGCATCCGAAGAGACCCAGTACTTC. Protein sequence: CSATTWASEETQYF.

This chain uses TRBV5-5 with TRBJ2-2, with 7 nucleotides matching TRBD1. Trimming at V came to 0 bases and at J to 3 bases, leaving 5 bases not matched to a gene. CDR3 length: 16 amino acids. Germline lookup yields CDR1 SGHKS and CDR2 YYEKEE (reference sequence). CDR3: CASSLEVRGYTGELFF. The CDR3 DNA sequence: TGTGCCAGCAGCTTGGAGGTCAGGGGGTACACCGGGGAGCTGTTTTTT.

V usage is TRBV12-3 or TRBV12-4 and J usage is TRBJ2-7, with D uncertain. CDR3 size: 12 residues. V was shortened by 6 bases and J by 6 bases, with 12 bases between the two germline ends. DNA of the CDR3: TGTGCCAGCAGCCCACCCTCCCTCGAGCAGTACTTC. It encodes CASSPPSLEQYF.

The V call is TRBV9, the J call TRBJ2-5; D possibly corresponds to TRBD1 (7 bases). The J call may not be correct, given that the DNA end is closer to TRBJ2-7. The CDR3 extends over 17 amino acids. Germline CDR1 and CDR2: SGDLS and YYNGEE. CDR3 in amino acids: CASSVSVWDRGGYEQYF. CDR3 coding DNA: TGTGCCAGCAGCGTAAGTGTTTGGGACAGAGGAGGGTACGAGCAGTACTTC.

This rearrangement joins TRBV4-1 to TRBJ1-5, with 7 nucleotides matching TRBD1. CDR1 is MGHRA, CDR2 YSYEKL, per germline. The CDR3 has 15 amino acids. J gave up 6 bases and V 4 bases, and 9 bases lay outside the gene matches. The CDR3 reads CASSPLQGQGQPQHF. In DNA form, the CDR3 reads TGCGCCAGCAGCCCTCTACAGGGGCAAGGTCAGCCCCAGCATTTT.

This clonotype showed up many times. The gene calls are TRBV12-3 or TRBV12-4 and TRBJ2-3, with D possibly being TRBD1 (5 bases). The CDR3 totals 12 residues. V was cut by 8 bases and J by 1 base, with 7 bases left in between. CDR3: CASLRGTDTQYF. As DNA, the CDR3 is TGTGCCAGCCTCAGGGGCACAGATACGCAGTATTTT.

This clonotype was seen a few times. The chain has TRBV12-3 or TRBV12-4 and TRBJ1-4; maybe TRBD1 (6 bases). The CDR3 runs to 12 residues. V was shortened by 6 bases and J by 6 bases, with 8 bases between the two germline ends. CDR3 residues: CASRRQDEKLFF. CDR3 coding DNA: TGTGCCAGCAGGCGACAGGATGAAAAACTGTTTTTT.

This rearrangement joins TRBV7-6 to TRBJ2-5, with 9 bases matching TRBD2. The DNA end is more similar to TRBJ2-4, so the J call may be wrong. The CDR3 spans 14 residues. CDR1 and CDR2 from the germline V gene are SGHVS and FNYEAQ. CDR3 nucleotide sequence: TGTGCCAGCAGCTTACTAGCGGGGAATCGCATTCAGTACTTC. This sequence encodes CASSLLAGNRIQYF.

This clonotype was counted only a few times. The chain links TRBV7-2 to TRBJ2-1, with D tentatively TRBD2 (6 bases). This CDR3 is built from 16 residues. Trimming removed 5 bases at V and 12 bases at J, with 26 bases between. Germline V CDR1 and CDR2: SGHTA, FQGNSA. The CDR3 is CASSPRLVSGGEGQFF. The CDR3 bases are TGTGCCAGCAGCCCCCGACTAGTGAGTGGGGGAGAAGGGCAGTTCTTC.

Points on this clonotype: Mismatch with germline at one junction end may stem from a read error. The chain has TRBV7-2 and TRBJ1-2, with D perhaps matching TRBD1 (5 bases). Per germline, CDR1 SGHTA and CDR2 FQGNSA. The CDR3 is 13 amino acids. The CDR3 here is CANSAQGFYGYTF. In nucleotides, the CDR3 is TGTGCCAACAGCGCCCAGGGTTTTTATGGCTACACCTTC.

The chain has TRBV3-1 and TRBJ1-1; TRBD1 is a possible D gene (6 bases). The germline V gene has CDR1 LGHDT and CDR2 YNNKEL (reference sequence). V lost 4 bases and J 3 bases, leaving 18 bases between the germline ends. CDR3 length: 16 residues. CDR3 sequence reads: CASSLAYRVGDTEAFF. In nucleotides, the CDR3 is TGTGCCAGCAGCCTGGCTTACAGGGTTGGTGACACTGAAGCTTTCTTT.

This clonotype was counted at least ten times. The V call is TRBV6-5, the J call TRBJ2-1; D unclear. The CDR3 runs to 12 residues. Trimming cost V 6 bases and J 10 bases, with 13 bases left between them. Germline V lookup: CDR1 MNHEY, CDR2 SVGAGI. For the CDR3, the DNA is TGTGCCAGCAGCCGCGACGAGGAGGAGCAGTTCTTC. It encodes CASSRDEEEQFF.

This clonotype came up many times. This chain connects TRBV29-1 to TRBJ2-5, with D possibly matching TRBD1 (6 bases). V was pared by 6 bases and J by 4 bases, with 18 bases between. The CDR3 loop spans 14 amino acids. The germline gives CDR1 SQVTM, CDR2 ANQGSEA. CDR3 protein: CSVQPTQGIETQYF. The CDR3 nucleotides read TGCAGCGTCCAGCCCACCCAGGGGATAGAGACCCAGTACTTC.

The chain uses TRBV4-1 and TRBJ2-1; no reliable D call. The CDR3 is 18 residues long. V lost 3 bases and J lost 0, with 18 bases in between. CDR1 and CDR2 from the germline V gene are MGHRA and YSYEKL. The CDR3 reads CASSQLYTSEVSYNEQFF. The CDR3 bases are TGCGCCAGCAGCCAGCTTTATACCAGCGAAGTCTCCTACAATGAGCAGTTCTTC.

V is TRBV10-2 and J is TRBJ2-3, with a possible D match to TRBD2 (5 bases). Germline V gives CDR1 WSHSY, CDR2 SAAADI. This CDR3 is 15 amino acids long. V lost 5 bases to trimming and J lost 6 bases, with 18 bases between them. DNA for the CDR3: TGCGCCAGCAGTCTTGCACTGGGCGGGCCCGATACGCAGTATTTT. Encoded protein: CASSLALGGPDTQYF.